The rows below give T cell receptor beta chains drawn from one sample of a study of cytomegalovirus exposure and HLA in healthy donors. Repertoires were generated with immunoSEQ multiplex PCR, while TCRdb's copy carries only in-frame clones and drops some. This table has some 130,000 clones, around three quarters appearing once. The sequenced sample consisted of PBMCs. The receptors stem from a male donor in good health and CMV-seropositive. Both conserved end residues are part of each CDR3. A D gene is named only where the DNA matches it firmly. Rows may omit the clone size; those that give it use once, few, many or a size class.

CDR3aa,CDR3nt,d_gene,abundance,v_gene,j_gene
CASSFRTGTYGYTF,TGTGCCAGCAGCTTTCGGACAGGGACTTATGGCTACACCTTC,TRBD1,-,TRBV11-2,TRBJ1-2
CASSVDSTDYGYTF,TGTGCCAGCAGCGTCGACAGCACCGACTATGGCTACACCTTC,-,-,TRBV5-4,TRBJ1-2
CAIRPAVLNTGELFF,TGCGCCATCAGGCCAGCGGTACTCAACACCGGGGAGCTGTTTTTT,-,few,TRBV10-1,TRBJ2-2
CASSLWGGNQETQYF,TGTGCCAGCAGCTTGTGGGGGGGCAACCAAGAGACCCAGTACTTC,-,-,TRBV5-5,TRBJ2-5
CASSTATSGEQYF,TGTGCCAGTAGTACAGCGACTAGCGGCGAGCAGTACTTC,TRBD2,-,TRBV19,TRBJ2-7
CASSPGAGRYEAFF,TGTGCCAGCTCACCTGGGGCCGGACGATATGAAGCTTTCTTT,-,-,TRBV18,TRBJ1-1
CATSRDYGVRGEFF,TGTGCCACCAGCAGAGACTATGGGGTCAGGGGAGAGTTCTTC,-,-,TRBV15,TRBJ2-1
CASSKGASYEQYF,TGTGCCAGTTCAAAAGGGGCCTCATACGAGCAGTACTTC,-,few,TRBV19,TRBJ2-7
CSGGEANYGYTF,TGCAGCGGGGGGGAGGCTAACTATGGCTACACCTTC,-,-,TRBV29-1,TRBJ1-2
CATSSEGQASQPQHF,TGTGCCACCAGCAGTGAGGGACAGGCGAGTCAGCCCCAGCATTTT,TRBD1,-,TRBV15,TRBJ1-5
CASSDGTVNTEAFF,TGTGCCAGCAGCGACGGGACAGTGAACACTGAAGCTTTCTTT,TRBD1,-,TRBV5-8,TRBJ1-1
CASSPTGQYEGYTF,TGCGCCAGCAGCCCGACAGGGCAATACGAGGGCTACACCTTC,TRBD1,few,TRBV5-1,TRBJ1-2
CASNDWGQVGYTF,TGTGCCAGCAACGATTGGGGCCAGGTGGGCTACACCTTC,-,-,TRBV5-4,TRBJ1-2
CASSLGLAGREQFF,TGTGCCAGCAGCTTAGGGCTAGCGGGGCGCGAGCAGTTCTTC,TRBD2,-,TRBV13,TRBJ2-1
CASSPRTGDYEQYF,TGTGCCAGCAGCCCTCGGACAGGGGACTACGAGCAGTACTTC,TRBD1,-,TRBV7-2,TRBJ2-7
CASTQGTSGSEQYF,TGTGCCAGCACCCAGGGGACTAGCGGAAGCGAGCAGTACTTC,TRBD2,medium-sized,TRBV28,TRBJ2-7
CASSRDRVMRTF,TGTGCCAGCAGCCGGGACAGGGTTATGCGTACCTTC,TRBD1,-,TRBV2,TRBJ1-2
CASSQVEGAGEQYF,TGTGCCAGCAGCCAAGTTGAGGGAGCGGGGGAGCAGTACTTC,TRBD2,-,TRBV4-2,TRBJ2-7
CAISESSGDNQPQHF,TGTGCCATCAGTGAGTCGTCAGGGGACAATCAGCCCCAGCATTTT,-,once,TRBV10-3,TRBJ1-5
CTTGTSGSIWQYF,TGTACTACCGGGACTAGCGGGAGTATTTGGCAGTACTTC,TRBD2,-,TRBV6-1,TRBJ2-7
CASSHGTLYEQYF,TGCGCCAGCAGCCATGGGACACTCTACGAGCAGTACTTC,-,-,TRBV5-1,TRBJ2-7
CAWSTQGTNYGYTF,TGTGCCTGGAGCACACAGGGAACTAACTATGGCTACACCTTC,-,-,TRBV30,TRBJ1-2
CASSIHETGKQPQHF,TGTGCCAGTAGTATACACGAGACAGGGAAACAGCCCCAGCATTTT,TRBD1,-,TRBV19,TRBJ1-5
CASRRGGDNTGELFF,TGTGCCAGCAGACGGGGCGGGGATAACACCGGGGAGCTGTTTTTT,-,few,TRBV27,TRBJ2-2
CASSRDYYNEQFF,TGTGCCAGCAGCCGGGACTATTACAATGAGCAGTTCTTC,TRBD2,-,TRBV7-6,TRBJ2-1
CASSFGPQGSYNEQFF,TGCGCCAGCAGCTTTGGCCCACAGGGGTCCTACAATGAGCAGTTCTTC,TRBD1,few,TRBV5-1,TRBJ2-1
CASSVQGGYGYTF,TGTGCCAGCAGTGTGCAGGGTGGCTATGGCTACACCTTC,-,-,TRBV6-1,TRBJ1-2
CASSRGGGREAFF,TGCGCCAGCAGCCGGGGAGGGGGGCGTGAAGCTTTCTTT,-,-,TRBV5-1,TRBJ1-1
CASRNSGVDRAGGYTF,TGTGCCAGCAGAAATTCTGGGGTAGACAGGGCTGGTGGCTACACCTTC,TRBD1,-,TRBV7-2,TRBJ1-2
CASGPTGSKETQYF,TGTGCCAGTGGACCGACAGGGAGTAAAGAGACCCAGTACTTC,TRBD1,-,TRBV2,TRBJ2-5
CASLPGEGNEQFF,TGTGCCAGCCTTCCAGGGGAAGGTAATGAGCAGTTCTTC,-,-,TRBV2,TRBJ2-1
CASSASGQGVDEQFF,TGTGCCAGCAGTGCCTCGGGACAGGGTGTAGATGAGCAGTTCTTC,TRBD1,-,TRBV6-4,TRBJ2-1
CASSSSGGTSNQPQHF,TGTGCCAGCTCATCTTCAGGGGGGACGAGCAATCAGCCCCAGCATTTT,TRBD1,few,TRBV18,TRBJ1-5